A selection of T cell receptor beta chains follows, all from one sample in a study of T cell responses to AZD1222 COVID-19 vaccine. Only in-frame clones appear in the TCRdb table, and some are missing; sequencing was by immunoSEQ multiplex PCR. This table has roughly 77,000 clones, 75% to 95% appearing once. Material: peripheral blood, obtained 28 days after the second AZD1222 dose. These receptors originate from an adult who received the AZD1222 COVID-19 vaccine. The CDR3 runs from the conserved cysteine through the conserved F or W. The order of the fields is CDR3 protein, D gene, V gene. A D gene is named only where the DNA matches it firmly.

CDR3: CASSLGLAGIRTGELFF; D: TRBD2; V: TRBV5-6
CDR3: CASSLDSGTQYF; D: .; V: TRBV7-3
CDR3: CASSVAGTENTGELFF; D: TRBD1; V: TRBV5-1
CDR3: CASSLSPIIQDTQYF; D: .; V: TRBV7-3
CDR3: CASRRTGPYEQYF; D: TRBD1; V: TRBV27
CDR3: CASSSRTGTTKYNEQFF; D: TRBD2; V: TRBV19
CDR3: CASSTEIQNTEAFF; D: .; V: TRBV19
CDR3: CASSMRGGQETQYF; D: .; V: TRBV19
CDR3: CASSPPGIGSYNEQFF; D: .; V: TRBV7-3
CDR3: CASSLGRGQVQPQHF; D: TRBD1; V: TRBV5-6
CDR3: CASSFGTGPQHF; D: .; V: TRBV5-4
CDR3: CASSLQAGLYEQYF; D: TRBD2; V: TRBV6-5
CDR3: CASTGDRTNYGYTF; D: TRBD1; V: TRBV19
CDR3: CASSHTYEQYF; D: .; V: TRBV5-5
CDR3: CASSPGQDEQYF; D: .; V: TRBV12-3/TRBV12-4
CDR3: CASSFRLEAFF; D: .; V: TRBV5-6
CDR3: CATQYSTGSTGELFF; D: TRBD1; V: TRBV24-1
CDR3: CASSSDSLQPQHF; D: .; V: TRBV28
CDR3: CASKRGDFYGYTF; D: .; V: TRBV6-5
CDR3: CASSRFTYEQYF; D: .; V: TRBV2
CDR3: CASSSGWNTEAFF; D: .; V: TRBV12-3/TRBV12-4
CDR3: CASSLGFGSGELFF; D: .; V: TRBV7-7
CDR3: CASGREGGHYGYTF; D: .; V: TRBV2
CDR3: CAWSGQGRDYGYTF; D: TRBD1; V: TRBV30
CDR3: CASSTMGRAWDAFF; D: .; V: TRBV7-9
CDR3: CSASDPRSSYNEQFF; D: .; V: TRBV20-1
CDR3: CASTLRDRAYEQYF; D: TRBD1; V: TRBV11-3
CDR3: CSASPAGEQFF; D: .; V: TRBV20-1
CDR3: CASSPTRTNTEAFF; D: .; V: TRBV27
CDR3: CAWSRSSYNSPLHF; D: .; V: TRBV30
CDR3: CASSPGRGKPQHF; D: .; V: TRBV5-6
CDR3: CASRLGQGWTGELFF; D: TRBD1; V: TRBV19
CDR3: CASSDPGQGAYGYTF; D: TRBD1; V: TRBV6-4
CDR3: CASTRRGTGGNTIYF; D: .; V: TRBV19
CDR3: CASSLEARGGGTSYEQYF; D: .; V: TRBV11-3
CDR3: CASSDGGADSNQPQHF; D: .; V: TRBV5-4
CDR3: CAWSSSDSHLRTSQPQHF; D: .; V: TRBV30
CDR3: CASSFGGLNTGELFF; D: .; V: TRBV11-3
CDR3: CASRIWTGNSPLHF; D: TRBD1; V: TRBV19
CDR3: CASKVFMNTEAFF; D: .; V: TRBV12-3/TRBV12-4
CDR3: CASSRDKNTGELFF; D: .; V: TRBV19
CDR3: CASTRPWADNEQFF; D: .; V: TRBV6-5
CDR3: CASSERGGYETQYF; D: .; V: TRBV2
CDR3: CASSLAGRGRHREAFF; D: TRBD1; V: TRBV5-6